This passage covers 17 T cell receptor beta chains from one sample sequenced in a study of OX40 agonist ivuxolimab in advanced cancers. TCRdb keeps only in-frame clones here, not all; method: immunoSEQ multiplex PCR. The sample yields approximately 31,000 clones, 88% seen once. The sequences come from CD4+ or CD8+ T cells sorted from blood, collected in a trial of the OX40 agonist ivuxolimab. These receptors all stem from an adult with an advanced solid tumor such as melanoma, head and neck, liver or kidney cancer.

This clone appeared a single time. The chain couples TRBV6-7 to TRBJ1-2, with D unclear. TRBV6-7 is classed as an ORF, of uncertain function. V lost 0 bases to trimming and J lost 6 bases, with 2 bases between them. CDR3 length: 11 residues. The CDR3 here is CASSYSHGYTF. The CDR3 region has the DNA TGTGCCAGCAGTTACTCTCATGGCTACACCTTC.

This sequence joins TRBV5-6 and TRBJ2-2; D tentatively reads TRBD1 or TRBD2 (5 bases each). The CDR3 consists of 17 residues. From germline, CDR1 is SGHDT and CDR2 YYEEEE. V dropped 1 base and J dropped 4 bases, with 17 bases sitting between them. As DNA, the CDR3 is TGTGCCAGCAGCTTGTCCTTGGGGGACCCCGGCACCGGGGAGCTGTTTTTT. This codes for CASSLSLGDPGTGELFF.

V usage is TRBV10-3 and J usage is TRBJ2-5, with 10 nucleotides matching TRBD1. The CDR3 has 14 amino acids. J lost 5 bases, V lost 6 bases, and 6 bases had no gene match. Germline CDR1 is ENHRY and CDR2 is SYGVKD. The CDR3 DNA sequence: TGTGCCATCAGGGGGACAGGGGTCGGGGAGACCCAGTACTTC. Translated: CAIRGTGVGETQYF.

This sequence joins TRBV28 and TRBJ2-4; 7 nucleotides match TRBD1. The germline CDR1 and CDR2 sequences are MDHEN and SYDVKM. Trimming cost V 6 bases and J 2 bases; bases outside gene matches: 13. This CDR3 region has 17 residues. The CDR3 sequence is CASRSTGERSPKNIQYF. CDR3 DNA: TGTGCCAGCAGAAGTACAGGGGAAAGGAGTCCCAAAAACATTCAGTACTTC.

V is TRBV15 and J is TRBJ1-4; D gene unclear. With 2 bases removed from V and 12 bases from J, the gap between germline ends came to 7 bases. CDR1 is LNHNV, CDR2 YYDKDF, per germline (reference sequence). The CDR3 covers 11 residues. The DNA for the CDR3 is TGTGCCACCAGCAGATTGCTGGAACTGTTTTTT. It encodes CATSRLLELFF.

This clone has only one observation. The rearrangement links TRBV29-1 to TRBJ2-5; 13 bases map to TRBD2. This CDR3 spans 15 amino acids. V trimming: 7 bases; J trimming: 4 bases; junction bases outside the gene matches: 9. Germline CDR1 is SQVTM and CDR2 is ANQGSEA. The CDR3 DNA is TGCAGCGCTGGTTTGGGACTAGCGGGGACAGAGACCCAGTACTTC. It is translated as CSAGLGLAGTETQYF.

The genes are TRBV9 and TRBJ2-5; TRBD2 might be the D (5 bases). The CDR3 consists of 13 residues. V shed 4 bases and J shed 5 bases, with 12 bases lying between them. Per the germline V gene, CDR1 is SGDLS and CDR2 is YYNGEE. CDR3 protein: CASSTDGVETQYF. The CDR3 coding sequence is TGTGCCAGCAGCACCGACGGGGTGGAGACCCAGTACTTC. The full variable domain, rest sourced from reference TRBV9 and TRBJ2-5, is DSGVTQTPKHLITATGQRVTLRCSPRSGDLSVYWYQQSLDQGLQFLIQYYNGEERAKGNILERFSAQQFPDLHSELNLSSLELGDSALYFCASSTDGVETQYFGPGTRLLVL.

The chain couples TRBV2 to TRBJ2-7; TRBD2 is a possible D gene (6 bases). Germline CDR1 and CDR2: SNHLY and FYNNEI. There are 13 residues in the CDR3. V was pared by 6 bases and J by 0 bases, with 9 bases between. As DNA, the CDR3 is TGTGCCAGCAGGGAGGGGAGCTCCTACGAGCAGTACTTC. Its protein product is CASREGSSYEQYF.

This rearrangement joins TRBV30 to TRBJ1-2; no reliable D call. The CDR3 is 14 amino acids. V lost 3 bases, J lost 8 bases, and 19 bases lay in between. CDR1 is GTSNPN, CDR2 SVGIG, per germline (reference sequence). The CDR3 sequence: CAWSLSQVTWGYTF. Written as DNA, the CDR3 is TGTGCCTGGAGCCTTTCCCAGGTTACCTGGGGCTACACCTTC.

The rearrangement uses TRBV7-9 and TRBJ1-1, with 7 bases lining up with TRBD1. Germline loops: CDR1 SEHNR, CDR2 FQNEAQ (reference sequence). V was pared by 7 bases and J by 5 bases, with 10 bases of the junction left unmatched. This CDR3 comprises 14 residues. The chain's CDR3 is CASIARGRWTEAFF. The CDR3 bases are TGTGCCAGCATAGCAAGGGGGCGATGGACTGAAGCTTTCTTT.

The chain has TRBV6-5 and TRBJ2-7, with D possibly matching TRBD1 (6 bases). The V and J ends lost 6 bases and 5 bases respectively, with 17 bases between them. This CDR3 contains 14 residues. Germline CDR1 is MNHEY and CDR2 is SVGAGI. The CDR3 protein is CASRITGMSNEQYF. The DNA for the CDR3 is TGTGCCAGCAGGATAACAGGGATGAGCAACGAGCAGTACTTC.

The rearrangement uses TRBV6-1 and TRBJ1-5, with D possibly TRBD1 on 5 matching bases. CDR1 and CDR2 from the germline V gene are MNHNS and SASEGT. The CDR3 consists of 12 residues. Trimming took 5 bases from V and 8 from J, leaving 10 bases between them. The CDR3 DNA is TGTGCCAGCAGTCCAGGGTCGGAGCCCCAGCATTTT. Translation: CASSPGSEPQHF.

The count of this clone is one. The chain employs TRBV11-2 and TRBJ2-3, with 10 nucleotides matching TRBD1. Looked up from germline, CDR1 is SGHAT and CDR2 is FQNNGV. The V gene end was trimmed by 3 bases and the J gene end by 5 bases; junction bases not matched to a gene: 8. The CDR3 consists of 16 residues. The CDR3: CASSFAGTGVGDTQYF. CDR3 DNA sequence: TGTGCCAGCAGCTTTGCCGGGACAGGGGTAGGAGATACGCAGTATTTT.

The V gene is TRBV4-1, the J gene TRBJ2-7; 9 positions agree with TRBD2. V lost 1 base to trimming and J lost 4 bases; unmatched junction nucleotides: 5. Germline V gives CDR1 MGHRA, CDR2 YSYEKL. The CDR3 is 15 amino acids. This chain's CDR3 is CASSQGPAGGYEQYF. CDR3 DNA sequence: TGCGCCAGCAGCCAAGGTCCAGCGGGGGGTTACGAGCAGTACTTC.

This clone was detected only a few times. The V gene is TRBV10-3, the J gene TRBJ2-5; D is perhaps TRBD2 (7 bases). V shed 4 bases and J shed 4 bases, with 16 bases lying between them. CDR1 ENHRY and CDR2 SYGVKD come from the germline V gene. CDR3 length: 15 amino acids. The CDR3 sequence is CAISGGGALAETQYF. The CDR3 nucleotides are TGTGCCATCAGTGGAGGGGGGGCTCTCGCAGAGACCCAGTACTTC.

The V and J genes are TRBV28 and TRBJ1-1; perhaps TRBD1 as D (5 bases). V was pared by 1 base and J by 1 base, with 16 bases between. Germline CDR1 and CDR2: MDHEN and SYDVKM. This CDR3 contains 17 residues. The CDR3 bases are TGTGCCAGCAGTTTATTAGGGACTATCCGTCCGAACACTGAAGCTTTCTTT. It yields the protein CASSLLGTIRPNTEAFF.

V usage is TRBV5-1 and J usage is TRBJ2-2; D might be TRBD2 (7 bases). This CDR3 comprises 15 residues. Germline CDR1 and CDR2: SGHRS and YFSETQ. V lost 3 bases and J 6 bases, leaving 15 bases between the germline ends. The CDR3 nucleotides are TGCGCCAGCAGCTCCGGACTAGGGGGAGCCGGGGAGCTGTTTTTT. Translating gives CASSSGLGGAGELFF.